What follows are 10 T cell receptor beta chains derived from one specimen sequenced in a study of identifying expanded T cells in peripheral blood. TCRdb keeps only in-frame clones here, not all; method: immunoSEQ multiplex PCR. Here the sample spans over 100,000 clones, about 85% being singletons. The sample was blood. The receptor set was obtained from a person aged 18 to 70 in good health.

The chain couples TRBV6-5 to TRBJ1-4; D is unclear. Germline V CDR1 and CDR2: MNHEY, SVGAGI. The V and J ends lost 0 bases and 11 bases respectively, with 13 bases between them. CDR3 length: 14 amino acids. The DNA of the CDR3 is TGTGCCAGCAGTTACTCGAGGGTACAGCCCAAACTGTTTTTT. Its protein is CASSYSRVQPKLFF.

This clone appeared a single time. This chain connects TRBV11-1 to TRBJ2-7, with a weak D call TRBD2 (6 bases). The CDR3 runs 16 residues. V dropped 1 base and J dropped 0 bases, with 13 bases sitting between them. Germline CDR1 reads SGHAT; CDR2 reads FQDESV (reference sequence). The CDR3 DNA sequence: TGTGCCAGCAGCTTAGTTCGGGGGTATGGCTCCTACGAGCAGTACTTC. It specifies CASSLVRGYGSYEQYF.

V usage is TRBV6-5 and J usage is TRBJ2-5; the match to TRBD2 covers 8 bases. This CDR3 region has 15 residues. From germline, CDR1 is MNHEY and CDR2 SVGAGI. The V and J ends lost 3 bases and 4 bases, in that order; junction bases with no gene match: 7. CDR3 DNA sequence: TGTGCCAGCAGTTATCGTAGGGCGGGAGGAGAGACCCAGTACTTC. This gives the protein CASSYRRAGGETQYF.

This chain joins TRBV28 and TRBJ1-2; D is unresolved. The CDR3 is made up of 11 amino acids. Trimming took 8 bases from V and 3 from J, leaving 7 bases between them. Per the germline V gene, CDR1 is MDHEN and CDR2 is SYDVKM. CDR3 in DNA: TGTGCCAGCGGGCCACACTATGGCTACACCTTC. Amino acids: CASGPHYGYTF.

The chain employs TRBV10-3 and TRBJ2-2; 14 bases fit TRBD2. CDR3 length equals 16 residues. Trimming removed 4 bases from V and 7 bases from J; junction bases left unmatched: 5. The germline gives CDR1 ENHRY, CDR2 SYGVKD. CDR3 loop: CAISGLAGGPSGELFF. The CDR3 DNA reads as TGTGCCATCAGTGGACTAGCGGGAGGGCCAAGCGGGGAGCTGTTTTTT.

With respect to this clone: This sample includes further DNA sequences coding for the same CDR3. The genes are TRBV5-1 and TRBJ1-5; TRBD1 aligns across 7 bases. The germline V gene has CDR1 SGHRS and CDR2 YFSETQ. The V segment lost 4 bases and the J segment 5 bases; nucleotides outside the gene matches: 9. This CDR3 has 15 residues. CDR3 sequence: CASSLTGQGDQPQHF. The DNA for the CDR3 is TGCGCCAGCAGCCTGACAGGCCAGGGGGATCAGCCCCAGCATTTT.

This rearrangement joins TRBV5-1 to TRBJ1-2; tentative D call: TRBD1 (6 bases). Germline V gives CDR1 SGHRS, CDR2 YFSETQ. Trimming cost V 4 bases and J 5 bases, with 15 bases left between them. This CDR3 has 14 residues. CDR3: CASSIRQEGYGYTF. CDR3 DNA: TGCGCCAGCAGCATCAGACAGGAAGGTTATGGCTACACCTTC.

The chain is built from TRBV30 and TRBJ1-5; D is perhaps TRBD1 (6 bases). The CDR3 is made up of 15 amino acids. The V and J ends lost 1 base and 7 bases respectively, with 17 bases between them. CDR1 and CDR2 (germline): GTSNPN, SVGIG (reference sequence). The CDR3, as DNA: TGTGCCTGGAGTGCTCCGGACAGCTCAACACAGCCCCAGCATTTT. It translates to CAWSAPDSSTQPQHF.

The chain couples TRBV27 to TRBJ1-1; D is possibly TRBD1 (5 bases). Germline assignment: CDR1 MNHEY and CDR2 SMNVEV (reference sequence). V was clipped by 3 bases and J by 6 bases, with 11 bases between them. The CDR3 is 13 residues long. CDR3 sequence reads: CASSFSGLSEAFF. CDR3 in DNA: TGTGCCAGCAGTTTTTCAGGGTTATCTGAAGCTTTCTTT.

This chain uses TRBV21-1 with TRBJ1-2. TRBV21-1 corresponds to a pseudogene. The CDR3 is made up of 16 amino acids. The CDR3 loop is CASSKVTGRGHYGYTF. In DNA, the CDR3 is TGTGCCAGCAGCAAAGTGACGGGACGGGGGCACTATGGCTACACCTTC.